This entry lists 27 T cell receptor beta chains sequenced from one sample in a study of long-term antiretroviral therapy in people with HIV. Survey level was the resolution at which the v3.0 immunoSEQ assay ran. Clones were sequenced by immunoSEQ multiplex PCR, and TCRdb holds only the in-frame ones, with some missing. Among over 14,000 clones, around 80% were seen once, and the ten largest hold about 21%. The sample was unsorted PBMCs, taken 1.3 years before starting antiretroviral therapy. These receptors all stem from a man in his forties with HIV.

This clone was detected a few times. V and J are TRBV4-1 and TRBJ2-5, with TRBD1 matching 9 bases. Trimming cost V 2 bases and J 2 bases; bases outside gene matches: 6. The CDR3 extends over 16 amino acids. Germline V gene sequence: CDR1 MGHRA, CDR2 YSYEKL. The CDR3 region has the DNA TGCGCCAGCAGCCAACCTAGACAGGGGGATCAAGAGACCCAGTACTTC. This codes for CASSQPRQGDQETQYF.

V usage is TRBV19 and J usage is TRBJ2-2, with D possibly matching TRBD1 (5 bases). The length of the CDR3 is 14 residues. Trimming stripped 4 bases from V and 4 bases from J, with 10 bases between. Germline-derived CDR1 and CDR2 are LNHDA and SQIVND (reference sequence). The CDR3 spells CASSNQGVTGELFF. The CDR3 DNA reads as TGTGCCAGTAGTAATCAGGGCGTCACCGGGGAGCTGTTTTTT.

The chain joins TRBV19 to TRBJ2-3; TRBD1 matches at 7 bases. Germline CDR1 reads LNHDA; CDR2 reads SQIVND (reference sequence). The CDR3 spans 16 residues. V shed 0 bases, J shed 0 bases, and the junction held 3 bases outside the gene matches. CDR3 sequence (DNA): TGTGCCAGTAGTATAGAGAGGACAGGAAGCACAGATACGCAGTATTTT. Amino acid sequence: CASSIERTGSTDTQYF.

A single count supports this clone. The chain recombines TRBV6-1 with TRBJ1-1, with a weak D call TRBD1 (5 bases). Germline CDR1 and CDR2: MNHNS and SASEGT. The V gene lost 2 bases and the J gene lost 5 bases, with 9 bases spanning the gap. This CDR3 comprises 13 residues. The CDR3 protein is CASSESRVTEAFF. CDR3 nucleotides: TGTGCCAGCAGTGAAAGCAGGGTAACTGAAGCTTTCTTT.

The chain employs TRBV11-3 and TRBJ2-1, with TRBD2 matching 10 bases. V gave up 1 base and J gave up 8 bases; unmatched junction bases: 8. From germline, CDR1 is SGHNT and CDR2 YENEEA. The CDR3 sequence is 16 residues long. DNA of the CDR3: TGTGCCAGCAGCTTAGGTGGGCTAGCGGGGGTGCATGAGCAGTTCTTC. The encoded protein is CASSLGGLAGVHEQFF.

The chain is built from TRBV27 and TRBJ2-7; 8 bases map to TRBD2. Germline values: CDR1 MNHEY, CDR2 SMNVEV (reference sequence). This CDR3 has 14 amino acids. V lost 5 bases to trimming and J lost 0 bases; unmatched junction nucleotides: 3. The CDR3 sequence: CASSLSGASYEQYF. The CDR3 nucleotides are TGTGCCAGCAGTCTTAGCGGGGCCTCCTACGAGCAGTACTTC.

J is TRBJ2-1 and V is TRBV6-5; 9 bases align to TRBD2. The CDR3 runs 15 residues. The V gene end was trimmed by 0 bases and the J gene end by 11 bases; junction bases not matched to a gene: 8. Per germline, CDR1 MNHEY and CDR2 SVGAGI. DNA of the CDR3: TGTGCCAGCAGTTACTCGGCCCTAGCGGGGCGGCAGCAGTTCTTC. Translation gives CASSYSALAGRQQFF.

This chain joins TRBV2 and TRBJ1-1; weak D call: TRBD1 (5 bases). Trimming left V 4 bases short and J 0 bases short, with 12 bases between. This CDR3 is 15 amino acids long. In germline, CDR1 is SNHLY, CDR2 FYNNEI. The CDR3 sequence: CASSVPGTVNTEAFF. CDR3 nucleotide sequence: TGTGCCAGCAGTGTCCCCGGGACGGTGAACACTGAAGCTTTCTTT.

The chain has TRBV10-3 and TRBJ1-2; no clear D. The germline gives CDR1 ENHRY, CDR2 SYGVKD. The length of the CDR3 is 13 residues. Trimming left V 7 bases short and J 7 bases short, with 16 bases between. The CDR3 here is CAITFDSTGGYTF. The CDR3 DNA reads TGTGCCATCACCTTTGACTCAACCGGTGGCTACACCTTC.

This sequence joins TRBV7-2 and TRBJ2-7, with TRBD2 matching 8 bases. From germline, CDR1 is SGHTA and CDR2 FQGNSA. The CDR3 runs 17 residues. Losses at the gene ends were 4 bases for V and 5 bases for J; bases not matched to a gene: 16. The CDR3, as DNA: TGTGCCAGCAGCTCCTCAACCGGGACTAGGGCGCGGGACGAGCAGTACTTC. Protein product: CASSSSTGTRARDEQYF.

This chain's CDR3 is CASSLNGQSSHEQYF. The CDR3 coding sequence is TGTGCCAGCAGCTTAAACGGACAGTCATCCCACGAGCAGTACTTC. This chain uses TRBV5-4 with TRBJ2-7, with a weak D call TRBD1 (6 bases). Germline-derived CDR1 and CDR2 are SGHNT and YYREEE (reference sequence). Trimming took 2 bases from V and 5 from J, leaving 17 bases between them. This CDR3 spans 15 amino acids. The full variable domain, with the rest looked up from reference TRBV5-4 and TRBJ2-7, is ETGVTQSPTHLIKTRGQQVTLRCSSQSGHNTVSWYQQALGQGPQFIFQYYREEENGRGNFPPRFSGLQFPNYSSELNVNALELDDSALYLCASSLNGQSSHEQYFGPGTRLTVT.

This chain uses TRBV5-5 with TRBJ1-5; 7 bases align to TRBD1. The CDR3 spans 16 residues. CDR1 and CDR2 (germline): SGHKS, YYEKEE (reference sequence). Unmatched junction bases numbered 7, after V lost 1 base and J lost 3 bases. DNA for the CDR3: TGTGCCAGCAGCTTGTTATGGGACAGTCCCAATCAGCCCCAGCATTTT. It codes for CASSLLWDSPNQPQHF. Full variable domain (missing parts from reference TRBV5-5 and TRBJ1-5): DAGVTQSPTHLIKTRGQQVTLRCSPISGHKSVSWYQQVLGQGPQFIFQYYEKEERGRGNFPDRFSARQFPNYSSELNVNALLLGDSALYLCASSLLWDSPNQPQHFGDGTRLSIL.

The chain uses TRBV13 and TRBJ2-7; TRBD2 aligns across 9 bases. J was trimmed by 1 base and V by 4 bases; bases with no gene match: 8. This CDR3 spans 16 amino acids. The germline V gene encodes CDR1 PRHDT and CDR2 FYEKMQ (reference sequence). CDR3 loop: CASSSLLSGGSYEQYF. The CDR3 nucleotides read TGTGCCAGCAGCTCTCTTCTTAGCGGGGGATCCTACGAGCAGTACTTC.

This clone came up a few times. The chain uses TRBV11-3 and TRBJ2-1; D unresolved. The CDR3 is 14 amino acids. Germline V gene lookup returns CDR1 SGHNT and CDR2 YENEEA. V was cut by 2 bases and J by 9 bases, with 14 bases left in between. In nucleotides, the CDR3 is TGTGCCAGCAGCTTAAGCCAGGAACGGGTTGAGCAGTTCTTC. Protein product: CASSLSQERVEQFF. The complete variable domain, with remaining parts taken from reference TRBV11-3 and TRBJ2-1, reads EAGVVQSPRYKIIEKKQPVAFWCNPISGHNTLYWYLQNLGQGPELLIRYENEEAVDDSQLPKDRFSAERLKGVDSTLKIQPAELGDSAVYLCASSLSQERVEQFFGPGTRLTVL.

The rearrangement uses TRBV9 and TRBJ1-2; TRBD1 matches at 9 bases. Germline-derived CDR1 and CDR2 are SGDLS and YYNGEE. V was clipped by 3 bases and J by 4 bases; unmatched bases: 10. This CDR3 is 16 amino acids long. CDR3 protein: CASSGGQGAFSYGYTF. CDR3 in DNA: TGTGCCAGCAGCGGGGGACAGGGCGCCTTTAGCTATGGCTACACCTTC.

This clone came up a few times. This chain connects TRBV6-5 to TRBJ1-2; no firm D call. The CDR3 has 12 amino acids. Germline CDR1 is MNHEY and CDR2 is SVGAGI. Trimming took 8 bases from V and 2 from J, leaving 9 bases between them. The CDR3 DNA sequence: TGTGCCAGCTGGACGGTAAACTATGGCTACACCTTC. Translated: CASWTVNYGYTF.

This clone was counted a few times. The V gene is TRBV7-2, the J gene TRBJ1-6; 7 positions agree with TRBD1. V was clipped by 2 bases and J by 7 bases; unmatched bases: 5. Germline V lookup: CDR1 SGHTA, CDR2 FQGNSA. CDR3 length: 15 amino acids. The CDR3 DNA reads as TGTGCCAGCAGCTTATACAGGGGTTCGAATTCACCCCTCCACTTT. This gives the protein CASSLYRGSNSPLHF.

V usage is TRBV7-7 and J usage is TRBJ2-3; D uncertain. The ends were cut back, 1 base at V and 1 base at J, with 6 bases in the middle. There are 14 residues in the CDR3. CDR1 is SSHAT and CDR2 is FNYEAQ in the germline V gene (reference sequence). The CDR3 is CASSLGAGTDTQYF. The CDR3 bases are TGTGCCAGCAGCTTAGGGGCTGGCACAGATACGCAGTATTTT.

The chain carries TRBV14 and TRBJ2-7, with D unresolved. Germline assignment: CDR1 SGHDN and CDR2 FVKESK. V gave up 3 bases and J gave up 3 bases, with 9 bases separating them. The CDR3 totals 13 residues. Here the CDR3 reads CASSQRHDYEQYF. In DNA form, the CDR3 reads TGTGCCAGCAGCCAGCGACATGACTACGAGCAGTACTTC. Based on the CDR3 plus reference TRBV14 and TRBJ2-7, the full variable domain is EAGVTQFPSHSVIEKGQTVTLRCDPISGHDNLYWYRRVMGKEIKFLLHFVKESKQDESGMPNNRFLAERTGGTYSTLKVQPAELEDSGVYFCASSQRHDYEQYFGPGTRLTVT.

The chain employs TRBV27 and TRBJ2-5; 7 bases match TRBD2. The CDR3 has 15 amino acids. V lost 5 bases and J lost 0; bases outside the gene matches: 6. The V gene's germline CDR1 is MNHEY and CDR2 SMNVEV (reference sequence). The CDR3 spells CASSPYGGYQETQYF. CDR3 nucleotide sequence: TGTGCCAGCAGTCCCTACGGGGGGTACCAAGAGACCCAGTACTTC.

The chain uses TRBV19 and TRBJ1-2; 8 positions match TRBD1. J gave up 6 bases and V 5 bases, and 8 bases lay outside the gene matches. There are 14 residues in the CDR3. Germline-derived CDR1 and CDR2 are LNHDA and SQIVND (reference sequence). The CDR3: CASSFDRGSNGYTF. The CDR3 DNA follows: TGTGCCAGTAGTTTCGACAGGGGATCTAATGGCTACACCTTC.

CDR3: CAWSAGQLNTEAFF. The CDR3, as DNA: TGTGCCTGGAGTGCGGGACAGTTGAACACTGAAGCTTTCTTT. The V gene is TRBV30, the J gene TRBJ1-1; 7 bases map to TRBD1. The germline V gene has CDR1 GTSNPN and CDR2 SVGIG (reference sequence). The CDR3 is made up of 14 amino acids. The V segment lost 1 base and the J segment 0 bases; nucleotides outside the gene matches: 2.

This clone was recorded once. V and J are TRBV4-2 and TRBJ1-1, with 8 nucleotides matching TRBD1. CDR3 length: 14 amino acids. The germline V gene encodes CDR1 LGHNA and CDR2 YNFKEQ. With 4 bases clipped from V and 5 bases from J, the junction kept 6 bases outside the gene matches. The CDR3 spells CASSPPGQGTEAFF. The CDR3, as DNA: TGTGCCAGCAGCCCTCCCGGACAGGGTACTGAAGCTTTCTTT.

The CDR3 region is CASSLAPDTEAFF. The CDR3 region has the DNA TGTGCCAGCAGCTTAGCACCTGACACTGAAGCTTTCTTT. The rearrangement links TRBV7-7 to TRBJ1-1, with D unresolved. Trimming took off 0 bases at V and 3 bases at J, with 5 bases between the two ends. This CDR3 is 13 amino acids long. CDR1 is SSHAT, CDR2 FNYEAQ, per germline (reference sequence).

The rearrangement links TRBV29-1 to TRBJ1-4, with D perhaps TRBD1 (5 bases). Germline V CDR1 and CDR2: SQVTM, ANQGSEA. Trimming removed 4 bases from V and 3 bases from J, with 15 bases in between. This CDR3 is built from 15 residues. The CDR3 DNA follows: TGCAGCGTTGGATGGGGGGGTGTCGCTAATGAAAAACTGTTTTTT. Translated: CSVGWGGVANEKLFF. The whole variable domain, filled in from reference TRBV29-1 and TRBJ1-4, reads SAVISQKPSRDICQRGTSLTIQCQVDSQVTMMFWYRQQPGQSLTLIATANQGSEATYESGFVIDKFPISRPNLTFSTLTVSNMSPEDSSIYLCSVGWGGVANEKLFFGSGTQLSVL.

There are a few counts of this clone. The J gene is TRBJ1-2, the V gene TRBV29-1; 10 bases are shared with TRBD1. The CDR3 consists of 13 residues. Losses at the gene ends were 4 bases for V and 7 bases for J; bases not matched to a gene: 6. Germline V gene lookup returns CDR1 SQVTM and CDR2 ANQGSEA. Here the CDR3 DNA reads TGCAGCGTTGTGAGACAGGGGGCAGGTGGCTACACCTTC. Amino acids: CSVVRQGAGGYTF.

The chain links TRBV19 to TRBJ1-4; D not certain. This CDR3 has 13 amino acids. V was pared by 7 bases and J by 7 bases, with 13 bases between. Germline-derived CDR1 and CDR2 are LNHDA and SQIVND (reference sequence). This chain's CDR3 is CASNAAGSEKLFF. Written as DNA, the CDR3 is TGTGCCAGTAACGCTGCGGGAAGTGAAAAACTGTTTTTT. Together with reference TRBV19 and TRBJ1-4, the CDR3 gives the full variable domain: DGGITQSPKYLFRKEGQNVTLSCEQNLNHDAMYWYRQDPGQGLRLIYYSQIVNDFQKGDIAEGYSVSREKKESFPLTVTSAQKNPTAFYLCASNAAGSEKLFFGSGTQLSVL.